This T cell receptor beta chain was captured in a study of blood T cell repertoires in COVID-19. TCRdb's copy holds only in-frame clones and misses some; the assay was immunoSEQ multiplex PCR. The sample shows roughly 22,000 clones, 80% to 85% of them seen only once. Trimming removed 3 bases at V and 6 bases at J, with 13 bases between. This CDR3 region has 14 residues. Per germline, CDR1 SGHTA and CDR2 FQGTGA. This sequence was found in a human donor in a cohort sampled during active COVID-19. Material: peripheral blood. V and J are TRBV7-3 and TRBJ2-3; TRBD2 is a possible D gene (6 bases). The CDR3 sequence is CASSLGLSGDTQYF. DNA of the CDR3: TGTGCCAGCAGCTTGGGACTTTCGGGGGATACGCAGTATTTT. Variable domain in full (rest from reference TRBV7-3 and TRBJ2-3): GAGVSQTPSNKVTEKGKYVELRCDPISGHTALYWYRQSLGQGPEFLIYFQGTGAADDSGLPNDRFFAVRPEGSVSTLKIQRTERGDSAVYLCASSLGLSGDTQYFGPGTRLTVL.